A single sample is the source of the 10 T cell receptor beta chains below, sequenced in a study of CD8+CD57+ T cells in acquired aplastic anemia. The use of genomic DNA as template underpinned the TCR beta VDJ and CDR3 profiling. TCRdb recomputed calls from the reads with MiXCR, one row per CDR3 protein. The sample comprises about 190,000 distinct CDR3 sequences, 64% of which are singletons, and under 60% rests with the top ten. Source material: sorted CD4+, CD8+, or CD8+CD57+ T cells (not recorded which) from PBMCs. These receptors were taken from a human donor with severe aplastic anemia or a healthy control (not recorded which).

Turning to this clonotype: The CDR3 does not end in the conserved phenylalanine or tryptophan, so this is likely a read error. This chain links TRBV19 with TRBJ1-5; weak D call: TRBD1 (5 bases). This CDR3 has 14 residues. Germline values: CDR1 LNHDA, CDR2 SQIVND (reference sequence). Here the CDR3 reads CASKIGEGNQPQHY. DNA for the CDR3: TGTGCAAGTAAGATAGGGGAAGGCAATCAGCCCCAGCATTAT.

This clonotype was observed a few times. The rearrangement uses TRBV29-1 and TRBJ1-2, with no clear D. Germline assignment: CDR1 SQVTM and CDR2 ANQGSEA. V was shortened by 6 bases and J by 5 bases, with 13 bases between the two germline ends. This CDR3 comprises 12 residues. For the CDR3, the DNA is TGCAGCGTGCCCGAAATTAAATATGGCTACACCTTC. Translating gives CSVPEIKYGYTF. Based on the CDR3 plus reference TRBV29-1 and TRBJ1-2, the full variable domain is SAVISQKPSRDICQRGTSLTIQCQVDSQVTMMFWYRQQPGQSLTLIATANQGSEATYESGFVIDKFPISRPNLTFSTLTVSNMSPEDSSIYLCSVPEIKYGYTFGSGTRLTVV.

This clonotype was counted a single time. V usage is TRBV6-5 and J usage is TRBJ1-2; D perhaps matches TRBD1 (6 bases). Trimming pared 10 bases from V and 3 bases from J, leaving 9 bases between. The CDR3 runs 11 residues. Germline V gives CDR1 MNHEY, CDR2 SVGAGI. CDR3 in amino acids: CATWTDYGYTF. Here the CDR3 DNA reads TGTGCCACCTGGACAGACTATGGCTACACCTTC.

This clonotype was found a few times. The chain recombines TRBV12-3 or TRBV12-4 with TRBJ2-7; D is unclear. V shed 5 bases and J shed 9 bases, with 14 bases lying between them. The CDR3 contains 12 residues. The CDR3 loop reads CASSAIPDGQYF. The CDR3 region has the DNA TGTGCCAGCAGTGCCATCCCGGACGGGCAGTACTTC.

The V call is TRBV5-5, the J call TRBJ1-4, with D possibly being TRBD1 (6 bases). This CDR3 region has 15 residues. The germline V and J ends were trimmed by 4 bases and 5 bases, with 15 bases remaining between them. Germline V gene data show CDR1 as SGHKS and CDR2 as YYEKEE (reference sequence). The CDR3 DNA sequence: TGTGCCAGCAGCAGGGCCGGGACACTGAATGAAAAACTGTTTTTT. Translating it yields CASSRAGTLNEKLFF. Supplemented by reference TRBV5-5 and TRBJ1-4, the full variable domain reads DAGVTQSPTHLIKTRGQQVTLRCSPISGHKSVSWYQQVLGQGPQFIFQYYEKEERGRGNFPDRFSARQFPNYSSELNVNALLLGDSALYLCASSRAGTLNEKLFFGSGTQLSVL.

The sample holds many counts of this clonotype. The chain links TRBV6-5 to TRBJ2-1; D is perhaps TRBD1 (6 bases). Trimming stripped 5 bases from V and 4 bases from J, with 21 bases between. CDR3 size: 17 residues. Germline CDR1 reads MNHEY; CDR2 reads SVGAGI. The CDR3 reads CASSEPRTGSSYNEQFF. In DNA form, the CDR3 reads TGTGCCAGCAGTGAACCGCGTACAGGGTCGTCTTACAATGAGCAGTTCTTC.

The rearrangement links TRBV24-1 to TRBJ2-1, with D possibly called TRBD1 or TRBD2 (5 bases each). The V gene lost 5 bases and the J gene lost 0 bases, with 13 bases spanning the gap. Germline CDR1 is KGHDR and CDR2 is SFDVKD. The CDR3 runs to 16 residues. The CDR3 DNA is TGTGCCACCAGTGGAGGAAAGGGGAGCTCCTACAATGAGCAGTTCTTC. Translation gives CATSGGKGSSYNEQFF.

The count of this clonotype is one. J is TRBJ1-1 and V is TRBV4-2; possible D gene TRBD1, 6 bases. The CDR3 contains 15 residues. The V end was cut by 5 bases, the J end by 1 base, with 14 bases between. CDR1 and CDR2 from the germline V gene are LGHNA and YNFKEQ. In DNA form, the CDR3 reads TGTGCCAGCAGCTTAATCAAGGGGGAGAACACTGAAGCTTTCTTT. Protein product: CASSLIKGENTEAFF.

The chain carries TRBV7-9 and TRBJ1-3; D is uncertain. Deletions cut 5 bases from V and 4 bases from J, with 9 bases between. Germline V lookup: CDR1 SEHNR, CDR2 FQNEAQ (reference sequence). The CDR3 contains 13 residues. The CDR3 region has the DNA TGTGCCAGCAGCCATTTGGGGGGAAACACCATATATTTT. Encoded protein: CASSHLGGNTIYF.

As concerns this clonotype: Germline is not matched at one junction end, which may reflect a read error. The J gene is TRBJ1-4, the V gene TRBV7-2; possibly TRBD1 for D (6 bases). Germline V lookup: CDR1 SGHTA, CDR2 FQGNSA. The CDR3 is 16 amino acids. CDR3 residues: CASSPTFRGLNEKLFF. The CDR3, as DNA: TGCGCCAGCAGCCCGACCTTCAGGGGCCTTAATGAAAAACTGTTTTTT.